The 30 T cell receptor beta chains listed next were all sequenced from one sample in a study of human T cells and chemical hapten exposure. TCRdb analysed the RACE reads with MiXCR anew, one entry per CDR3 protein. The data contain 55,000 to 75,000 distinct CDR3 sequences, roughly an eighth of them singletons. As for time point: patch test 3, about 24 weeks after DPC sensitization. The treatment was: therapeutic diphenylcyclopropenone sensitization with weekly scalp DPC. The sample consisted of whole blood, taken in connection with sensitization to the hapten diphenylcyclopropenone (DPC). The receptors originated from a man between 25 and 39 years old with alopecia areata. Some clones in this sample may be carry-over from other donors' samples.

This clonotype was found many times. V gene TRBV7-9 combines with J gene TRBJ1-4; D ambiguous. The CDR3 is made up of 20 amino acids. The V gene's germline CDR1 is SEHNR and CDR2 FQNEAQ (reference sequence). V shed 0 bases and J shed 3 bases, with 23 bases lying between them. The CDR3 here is CASSLALVAGKLKANEKLFF. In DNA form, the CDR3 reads TGTGCCAGCAGCTTAGCCCTGGTAGCGGGGAAACTGAAGGCTAATGAAAAACTGTTTTTT.

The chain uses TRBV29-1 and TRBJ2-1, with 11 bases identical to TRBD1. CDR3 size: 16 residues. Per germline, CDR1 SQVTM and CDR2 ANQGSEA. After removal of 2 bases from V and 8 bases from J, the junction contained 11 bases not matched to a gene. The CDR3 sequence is CSVETSWTGGLDEQFF. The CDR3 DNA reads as TGCAGCGTTGAAACCTCTTGGACAGGGGGCTTGGATGAGCAGTTCTTC.

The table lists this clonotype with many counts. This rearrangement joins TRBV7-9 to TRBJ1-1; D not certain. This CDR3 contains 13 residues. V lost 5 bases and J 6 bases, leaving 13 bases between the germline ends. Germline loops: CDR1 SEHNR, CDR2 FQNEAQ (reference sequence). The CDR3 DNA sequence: TGTGCCAGCAGCCCGACTGGAAACCCTGAAGCTTTCTTT. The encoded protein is CASSPTGNPEAFF.

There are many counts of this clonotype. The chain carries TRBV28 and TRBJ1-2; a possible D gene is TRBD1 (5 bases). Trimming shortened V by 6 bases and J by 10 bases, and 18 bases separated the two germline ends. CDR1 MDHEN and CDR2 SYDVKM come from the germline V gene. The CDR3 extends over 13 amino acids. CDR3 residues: CASRLRQLRDYTF. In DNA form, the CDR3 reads TGTGCCAGCAGACTTAGACAGTTAAGGGACTACACCTTC.

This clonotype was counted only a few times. The CDR3 region is CASSSLGGTQETQYF. The CDR3 DNA sequence: TGTGCCAGCAGTTCCTTGGGCGGCACCCAAGAGACCCAGTACTTC. The chain uses TRBV28 and TRBJ2-5; D is undetermined. V was clipped by 4 bases and J by 1 base, with 13 bases between them. The CDR3 consists of 15 residues. Germline V gives CDR1 MDHEN, CDR2 SYDVKM.

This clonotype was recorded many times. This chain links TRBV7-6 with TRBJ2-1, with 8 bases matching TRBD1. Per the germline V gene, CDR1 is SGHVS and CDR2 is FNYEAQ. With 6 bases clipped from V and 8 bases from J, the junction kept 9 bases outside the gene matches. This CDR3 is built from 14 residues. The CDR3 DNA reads TGTGCCAGCAGACCTCATCAGGGGGCCTATGAGCAGTTCTTC. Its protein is CASRPHQGAYEQFF.

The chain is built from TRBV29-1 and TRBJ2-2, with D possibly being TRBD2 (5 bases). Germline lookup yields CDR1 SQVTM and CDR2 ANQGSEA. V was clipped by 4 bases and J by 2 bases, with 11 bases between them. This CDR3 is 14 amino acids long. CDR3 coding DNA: TGCAGCGTTGGGGTGGGGAGAAACACCGGGGAGCTGTTTTTT. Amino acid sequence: CSVGVGRNTGELFF.

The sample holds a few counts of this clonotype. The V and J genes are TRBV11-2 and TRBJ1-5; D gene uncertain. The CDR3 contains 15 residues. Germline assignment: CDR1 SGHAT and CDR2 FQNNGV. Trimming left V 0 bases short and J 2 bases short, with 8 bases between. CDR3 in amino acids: CASSLDLSGNQPQHF. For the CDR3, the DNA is TGTGCCAGCAGCTTAGATCTTTCAGGCAATCAGCCCCAGCATTTT.

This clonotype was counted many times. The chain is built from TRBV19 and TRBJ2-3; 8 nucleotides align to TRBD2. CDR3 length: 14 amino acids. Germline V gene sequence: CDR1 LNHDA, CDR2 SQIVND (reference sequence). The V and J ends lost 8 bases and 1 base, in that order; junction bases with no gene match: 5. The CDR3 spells CASFGGAGTDTQYF. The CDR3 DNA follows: TGTGCCAGTTTCGGGGGGGCTGGCACAGATACGCAGTATTTT.

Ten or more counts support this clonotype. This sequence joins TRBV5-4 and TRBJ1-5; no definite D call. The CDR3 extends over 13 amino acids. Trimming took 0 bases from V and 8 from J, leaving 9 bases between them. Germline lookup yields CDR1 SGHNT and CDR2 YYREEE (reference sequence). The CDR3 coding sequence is TGTGCCAGCAGCTTGGCCCTCGGAGAGCCCCAGCATTTT. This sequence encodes CASSLALGEPQHF.

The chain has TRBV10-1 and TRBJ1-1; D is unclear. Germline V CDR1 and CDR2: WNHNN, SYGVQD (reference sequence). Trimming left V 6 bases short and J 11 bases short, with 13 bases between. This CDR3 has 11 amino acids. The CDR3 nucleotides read TGCGCCAGCAGCGCCCAGGAGGACGCTTTCTTT. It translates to CASSAQEDAFF.

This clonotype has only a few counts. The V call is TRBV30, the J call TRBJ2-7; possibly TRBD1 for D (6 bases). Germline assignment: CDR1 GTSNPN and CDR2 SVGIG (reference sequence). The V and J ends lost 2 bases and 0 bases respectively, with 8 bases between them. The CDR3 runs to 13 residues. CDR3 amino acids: CAWSPGASYEQYF. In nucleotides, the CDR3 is TGTGCCTGGAGTCCAGGGGCCTCCTACGAGCAGTACTTC.

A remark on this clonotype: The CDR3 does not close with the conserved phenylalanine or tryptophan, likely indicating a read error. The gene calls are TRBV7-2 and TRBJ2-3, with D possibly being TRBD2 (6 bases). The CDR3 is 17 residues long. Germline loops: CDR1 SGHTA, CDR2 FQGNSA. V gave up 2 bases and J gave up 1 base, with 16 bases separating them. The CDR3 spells CASSLYGRGDGTDTQYS. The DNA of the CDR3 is TGTGCCAGCAGCTTATACGGGCGCGGGGATGGCACAGATACGCAGTATTCT.

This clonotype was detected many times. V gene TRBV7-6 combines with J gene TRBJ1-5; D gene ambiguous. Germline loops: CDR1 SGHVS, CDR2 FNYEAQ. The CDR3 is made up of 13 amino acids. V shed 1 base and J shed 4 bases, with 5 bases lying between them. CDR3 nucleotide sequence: TGTGCCAGCAGCTTAGGACTAAATCAGCCCCAGCATTTT. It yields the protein CASSLGLNQPQHF.

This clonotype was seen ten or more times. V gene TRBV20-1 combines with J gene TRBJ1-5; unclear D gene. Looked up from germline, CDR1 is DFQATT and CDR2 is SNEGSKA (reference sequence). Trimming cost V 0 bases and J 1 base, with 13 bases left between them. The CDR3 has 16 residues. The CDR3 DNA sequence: TGCAGTGCTAGAGATCGCACCGGCAGAAGCAATCAGCCCCAGCATTTT. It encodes CSARDRTGRSNQPQHF.

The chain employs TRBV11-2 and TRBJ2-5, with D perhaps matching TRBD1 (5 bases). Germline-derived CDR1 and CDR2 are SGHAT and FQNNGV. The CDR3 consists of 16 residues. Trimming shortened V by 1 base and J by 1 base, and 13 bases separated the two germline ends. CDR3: CASSLGPQGAQETQYF. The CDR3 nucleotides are TGTGCCAGCAGCTTAGGACCCCAAGGGGCCCAAGAGACCCAGTACTTC.

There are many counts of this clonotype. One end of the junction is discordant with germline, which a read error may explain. For the CDR3, the DNA is TGTGCCAGCAGTACACCGGGACAGGGTCCTCTCTTC. Encoded protein: CASSTPGQGPLF. This chain connects TRBV27 to TRBJ2-1, with 9 bases matching TRBD1. This CDR3 is 12 amino acids long. Germline loops: CDR1 MNHEY, CDR2 SMNVEV (reference sequence).

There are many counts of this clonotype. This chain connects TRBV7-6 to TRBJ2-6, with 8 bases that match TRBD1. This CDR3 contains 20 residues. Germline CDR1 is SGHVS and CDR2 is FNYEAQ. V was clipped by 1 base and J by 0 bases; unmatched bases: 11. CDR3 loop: CASSLVIGDRLPSGANVLTF. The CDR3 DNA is TGTGCCAGCAGCTTAGTGATAGGGGACAGGCTCCCCTCTGGGGCCAACGTCCTGACTTTC.

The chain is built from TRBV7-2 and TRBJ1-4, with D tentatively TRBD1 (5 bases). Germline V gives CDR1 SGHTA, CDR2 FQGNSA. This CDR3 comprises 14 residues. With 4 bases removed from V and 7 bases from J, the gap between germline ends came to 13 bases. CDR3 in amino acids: CASSSRQSGEKLFF. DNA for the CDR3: TGTGCCAGCAGCTCAAGACAGTCTGGTGAAAAACTGTTTTTT.

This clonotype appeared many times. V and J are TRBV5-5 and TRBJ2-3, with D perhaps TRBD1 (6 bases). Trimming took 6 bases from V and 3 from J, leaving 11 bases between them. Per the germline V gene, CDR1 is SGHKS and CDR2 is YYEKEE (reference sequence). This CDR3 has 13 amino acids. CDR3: CASIQGMTDTQYF. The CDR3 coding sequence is TGTGCCAGCATCCAGGGGATGACAGATACGCAGTATTTT.

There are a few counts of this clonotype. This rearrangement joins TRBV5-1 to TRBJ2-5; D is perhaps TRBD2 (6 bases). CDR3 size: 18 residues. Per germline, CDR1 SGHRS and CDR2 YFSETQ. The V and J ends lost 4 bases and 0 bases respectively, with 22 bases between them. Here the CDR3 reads CASSPFVAGRRNQETQYF. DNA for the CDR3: TGCGCCAGCAGCCCATTTGTGGCGGGGAGACGTAACCAAGAGACCCAGTACTTC.

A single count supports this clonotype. The CDR3 bases are TGTGCCAGCAGCGGGATTTACAATGAGCAGTTCTTC. Residues: CASSGIYNEQFF. This chain links TRBV6-2 or TRBV6-3 with TRBJ2-1; TRBD2 might be the D (5 bases). The germline V and J ends were trimmed by 6 bases and 4 bases, with 7 bases remaining between them. CDR1 is MNHEY, CDR2 SVGEGT, per germline. CDR3 length equals 12 residues.

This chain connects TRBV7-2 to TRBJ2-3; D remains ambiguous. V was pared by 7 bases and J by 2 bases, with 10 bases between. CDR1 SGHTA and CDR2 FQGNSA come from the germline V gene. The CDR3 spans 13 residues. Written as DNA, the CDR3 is TGTGCCAGCAAGACGAGGACCACAGATACGCAGTATTTT. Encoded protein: CASKTRTTDTQYF.

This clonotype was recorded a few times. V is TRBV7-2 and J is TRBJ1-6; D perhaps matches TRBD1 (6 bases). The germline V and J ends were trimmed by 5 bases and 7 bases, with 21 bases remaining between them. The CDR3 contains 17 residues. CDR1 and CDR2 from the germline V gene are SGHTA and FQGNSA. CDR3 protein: CASSNPIRGPSNSPLHF. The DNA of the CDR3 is TGTGCCAGCAGCAACCCGATCAGGGGCCCTTCCAATTCACCCCTCCACTTT.

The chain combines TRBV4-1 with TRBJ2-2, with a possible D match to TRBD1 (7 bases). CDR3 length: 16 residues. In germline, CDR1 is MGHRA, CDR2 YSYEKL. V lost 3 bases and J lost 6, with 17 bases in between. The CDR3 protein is CASSHPTGDSAGELFF. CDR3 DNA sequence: TGCGCCAGCAGCCATCCAACAGGGGACTCGGCCGGGGAGCTGTTTTTT.

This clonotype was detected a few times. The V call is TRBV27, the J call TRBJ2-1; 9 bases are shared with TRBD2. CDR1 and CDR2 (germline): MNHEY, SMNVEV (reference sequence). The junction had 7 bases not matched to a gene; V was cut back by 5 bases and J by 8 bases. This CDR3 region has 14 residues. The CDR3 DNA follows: TGTGCCAGCAGTGCCTGGGCTAGCGGGGATGAGCAGTTCTTC. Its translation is CASSAWASGDEQFF.

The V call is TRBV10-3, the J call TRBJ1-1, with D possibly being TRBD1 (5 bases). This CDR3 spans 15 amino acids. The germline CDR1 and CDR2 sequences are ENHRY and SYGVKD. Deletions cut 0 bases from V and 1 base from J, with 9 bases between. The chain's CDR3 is CAISESGLSNTEAFF. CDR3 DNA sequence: TGTGCCATCAGTGAGTCGGGGCTTTCGAACACTGAAGCTTTCTTT.

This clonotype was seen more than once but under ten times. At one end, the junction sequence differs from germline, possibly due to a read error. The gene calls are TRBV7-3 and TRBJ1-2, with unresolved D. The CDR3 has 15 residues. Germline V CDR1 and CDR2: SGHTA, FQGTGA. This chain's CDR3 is CVSSRGNGGEYGYTF. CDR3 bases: TGTGTCAGCAGCCGGGGAAATGGTGGGGAATACGGCTACACCTTC. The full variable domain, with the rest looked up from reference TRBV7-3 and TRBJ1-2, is GAGVSQTPSNKVTEKGKYVELRCDPISGHTALYWYRQSLGQGPEFLIYFQGTGAADDSGLPNDRFFAVRPEGSVSTLKIQRTERGDSAVYLCVSSRGNGGEYGYTFGSGTRLTVV.

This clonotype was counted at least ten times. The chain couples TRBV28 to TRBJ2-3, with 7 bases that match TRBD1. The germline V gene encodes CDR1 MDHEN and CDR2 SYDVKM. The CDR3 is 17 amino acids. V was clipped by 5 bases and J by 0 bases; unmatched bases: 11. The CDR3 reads CASSRRDRPTSTDTQYF. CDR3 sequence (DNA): TGTGCCAGCAGTCGCCGGGACAGACCTACTAGCACAGATACGCAGTATTTT.

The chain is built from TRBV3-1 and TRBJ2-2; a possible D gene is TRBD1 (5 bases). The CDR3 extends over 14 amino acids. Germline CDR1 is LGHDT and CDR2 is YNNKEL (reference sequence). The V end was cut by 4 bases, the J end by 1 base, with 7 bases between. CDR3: CASSRRENTGELFF. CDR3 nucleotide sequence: TGTGCCAGCAGCCGCAGGGAGAACACCGGGGAGCTGTTTTTT.